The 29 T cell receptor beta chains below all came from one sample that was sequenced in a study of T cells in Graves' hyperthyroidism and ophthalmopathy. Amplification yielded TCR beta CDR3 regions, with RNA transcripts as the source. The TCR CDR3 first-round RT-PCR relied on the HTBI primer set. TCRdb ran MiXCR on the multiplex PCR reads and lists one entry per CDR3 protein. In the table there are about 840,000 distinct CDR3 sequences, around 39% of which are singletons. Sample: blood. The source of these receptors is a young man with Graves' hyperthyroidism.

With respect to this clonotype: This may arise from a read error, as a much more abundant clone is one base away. The CDR3 sequence: CAISEGDGSEQYF. CDR3 DNA sequence: TGTGCCATCAGTGAAGGGGACGGATCCGAGCAGTACTTC. The gene calls are TRBV10-3 and TRBJ2-7, with D perhaps matching TRBD1 or TRBD2 (5 bases each). CDR3 length: 13 residues. V lost 3 bases and J 6 bases, leaving 12 bases between the germline ends. CDR1 is ENHRY and CDR2 is SYGVKD in the germline V gene.

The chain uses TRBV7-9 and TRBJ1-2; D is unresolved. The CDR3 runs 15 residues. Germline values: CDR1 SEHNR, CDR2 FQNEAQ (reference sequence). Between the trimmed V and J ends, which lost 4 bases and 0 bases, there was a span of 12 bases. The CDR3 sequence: CASSSLGETNYGYTF. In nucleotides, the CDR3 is TGTGCCAGCAGCTCTCTCGGCGAAACTAACTATGGCTACACCTTC.

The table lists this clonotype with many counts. The CDR3 spells CASSFWDGDTEAFF. CDR3 nucleotide sequence: TGTGCCAGTAGTTTTTGGGACGGGGACACTGAAGCTTTCTTT. The rearrangement links TRBV19 to TRBJ1-1, with D possibly being TRBD1 (5 bases). The germline V gene encodes CDR1 LNHDA and CDR2 SQIVND (reference sequence). Trimming stripped 5 bases from V and 3 bases from J, with 13 bases between. The CDR3 extends over 14 amino acids.

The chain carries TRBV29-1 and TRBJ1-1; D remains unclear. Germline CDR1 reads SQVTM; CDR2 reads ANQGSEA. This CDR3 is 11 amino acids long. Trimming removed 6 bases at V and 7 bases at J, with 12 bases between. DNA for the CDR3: TGCAGCGTCCGGCCAACTAATGAAGCTTTCTTT. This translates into CSVRPTNEAFF. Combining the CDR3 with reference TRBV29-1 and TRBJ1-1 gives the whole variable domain SAVISQKPSRDICQRGTSLTIQCQVDSQVTMMFWYRQQPGQSLTLIATANQGSEATYESGFVIDKFPISRPNLTFSTLTVSNMSPEDSSIYLCSVRPTNEAFFGQGTRLTVV.

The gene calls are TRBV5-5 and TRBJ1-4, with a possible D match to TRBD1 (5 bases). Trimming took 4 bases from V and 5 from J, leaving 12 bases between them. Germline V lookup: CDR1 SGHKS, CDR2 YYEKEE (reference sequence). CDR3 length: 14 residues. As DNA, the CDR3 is TGTGCCAGCAGCCTTTCAGGGTTAAATGAAAAACTGTTTTTT. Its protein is CASSLSGLNEKLFF.

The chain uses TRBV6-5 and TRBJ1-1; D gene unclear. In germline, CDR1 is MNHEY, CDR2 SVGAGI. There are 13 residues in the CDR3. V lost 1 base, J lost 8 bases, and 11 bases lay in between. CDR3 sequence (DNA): TGTGCCAGCAGTTACTTAACCCTGGGAGAAGCTTTCTTT. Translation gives CASSYLTLGEAFF.

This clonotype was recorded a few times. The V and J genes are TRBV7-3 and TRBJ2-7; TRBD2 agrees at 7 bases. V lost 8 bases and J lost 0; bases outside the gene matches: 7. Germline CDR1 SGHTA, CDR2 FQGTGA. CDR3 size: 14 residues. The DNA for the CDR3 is TGTGCCAGCGAGCCACGGGGGGTCTCCTACGAGCAGTACTTC. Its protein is CASEPRGVSYEQYF.

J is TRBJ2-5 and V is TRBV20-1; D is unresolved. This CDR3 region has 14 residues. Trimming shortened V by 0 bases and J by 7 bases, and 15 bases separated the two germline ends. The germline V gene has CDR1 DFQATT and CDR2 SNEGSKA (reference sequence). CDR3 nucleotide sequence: TGCAGTGCTAGAGAAGCGCAGCTCCCAGGGACCCAGTACTTC. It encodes CSAREAQLPGTQYF.

The CDR3 region is CASSDWQGNTGELFF. Here the CDR3 DNA reads TGTGCCAGCAGTGATTGGCAGGGGAACACCGGGGAGCTGTTTTTT. The chain carries TRBV2 and TRBJ2-2, with D maybe TRBD1 (5 bases). V was pared by 3 bases and J by 1 base, with 9 bases between. The CDR3 is made up of 15 amino acids. Germline CDR1 and CDR2: SNHLY and FYNNEI.

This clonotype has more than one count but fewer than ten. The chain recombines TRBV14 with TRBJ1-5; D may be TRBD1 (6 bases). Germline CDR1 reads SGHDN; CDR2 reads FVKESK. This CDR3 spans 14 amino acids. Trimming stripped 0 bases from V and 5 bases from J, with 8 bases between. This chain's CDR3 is CASSQDRGYQPQHF. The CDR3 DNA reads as TGTGCCAGCAGCCAAGACAGGGGATATCAGCCCCAGCATTTT.

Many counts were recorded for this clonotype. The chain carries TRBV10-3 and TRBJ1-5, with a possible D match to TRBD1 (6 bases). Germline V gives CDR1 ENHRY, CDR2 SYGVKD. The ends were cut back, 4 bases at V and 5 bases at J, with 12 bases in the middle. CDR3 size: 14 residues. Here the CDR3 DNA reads TGTGCCATCAGTGGGGACAAATTCGATCAGCCCCAGCATTTT. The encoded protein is CAISGDKFDQPQHF.

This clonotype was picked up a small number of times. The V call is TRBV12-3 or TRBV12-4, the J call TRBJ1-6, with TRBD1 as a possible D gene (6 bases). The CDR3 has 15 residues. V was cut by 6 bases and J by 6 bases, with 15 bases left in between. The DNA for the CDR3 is TGTGCCAGCAGCCAAGGGTCCAGGGGTAATTCACCCCTCCACTTT. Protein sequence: CASSQGSRGNSPLHF.

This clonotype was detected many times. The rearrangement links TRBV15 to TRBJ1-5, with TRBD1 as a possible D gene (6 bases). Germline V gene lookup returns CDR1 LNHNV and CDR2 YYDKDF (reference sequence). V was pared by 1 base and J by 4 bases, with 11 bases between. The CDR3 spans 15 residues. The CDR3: CATSRVRGGNQPQHF. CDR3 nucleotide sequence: TGTGCCACCAGCAGAGTAAGGGGGGGGAATCAGCCCCAGCATTTT.

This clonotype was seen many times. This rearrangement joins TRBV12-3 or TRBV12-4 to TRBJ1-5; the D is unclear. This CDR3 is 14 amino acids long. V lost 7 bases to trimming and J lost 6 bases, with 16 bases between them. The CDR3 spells CASTTGLKGQPQHF. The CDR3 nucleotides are TGTGCCAGCACCACCGGCCTGAAGGGTCAGCCCCAGCATTTT.

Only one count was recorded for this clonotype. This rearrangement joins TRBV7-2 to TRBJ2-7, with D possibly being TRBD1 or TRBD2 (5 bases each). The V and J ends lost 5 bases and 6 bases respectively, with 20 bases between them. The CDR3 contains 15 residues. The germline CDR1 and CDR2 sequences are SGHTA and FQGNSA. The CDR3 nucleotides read TGTGCCAGCAGCCAAGATTCAGGCGAGGGGACCGAGCAGTACTTC. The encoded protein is CASSQDSGEGTEQYF.

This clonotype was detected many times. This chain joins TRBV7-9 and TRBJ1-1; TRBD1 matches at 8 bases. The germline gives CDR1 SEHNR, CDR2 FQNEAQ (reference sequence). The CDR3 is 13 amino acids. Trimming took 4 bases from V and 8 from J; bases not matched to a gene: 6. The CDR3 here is CASSSTGEGEAFF. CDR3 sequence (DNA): TGTGCCAGCAGCTCGACAGGGGAGGGGGAAGCTTTCTTT.

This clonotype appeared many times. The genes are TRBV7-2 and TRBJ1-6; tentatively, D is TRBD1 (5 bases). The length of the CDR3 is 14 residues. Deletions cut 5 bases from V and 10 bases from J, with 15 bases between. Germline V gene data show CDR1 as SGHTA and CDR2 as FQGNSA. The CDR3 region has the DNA TGTGCCAGCAGCCCGCATGGGGGAGGCTCACCCCTCCACTTT. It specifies CASSPHGGGSPLHF.

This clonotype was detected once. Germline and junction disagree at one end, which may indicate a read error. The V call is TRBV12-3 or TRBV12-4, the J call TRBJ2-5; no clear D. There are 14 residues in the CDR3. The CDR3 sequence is CASSLGGSQETQHF. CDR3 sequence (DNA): TGTGCCAGCAGTTTGGGCGGTTCTCAAGAGACCCAGCACTTC.

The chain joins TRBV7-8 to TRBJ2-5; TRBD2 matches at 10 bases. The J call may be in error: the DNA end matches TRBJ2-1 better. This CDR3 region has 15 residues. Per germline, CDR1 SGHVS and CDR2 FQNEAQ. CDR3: CASFPAGLAFHEQFF. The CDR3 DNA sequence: TGTGCCAGCTTCCCGGCGGGACTAGCGTTTCATGAGCAGTTCTTC.

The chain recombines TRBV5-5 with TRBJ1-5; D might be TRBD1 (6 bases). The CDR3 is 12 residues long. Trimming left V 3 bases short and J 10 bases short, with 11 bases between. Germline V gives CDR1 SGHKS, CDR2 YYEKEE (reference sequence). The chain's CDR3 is CASSSGDSPQHF. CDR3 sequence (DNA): TGTGCCAGCAGCTCAGGGGATTCACCCCAGCATTTT.

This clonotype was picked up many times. As DNA, the CDR3 is TGTGCCACCTCGGACTTCTATGGCTACACCTTC. It yields the protein CATSDFYGYTF. The V call is TRBV15, the J call TRBJ1-2; D unresolved. The CDR3 runs to 11 residues. Trimming took off 8 bases at V and 4 bases at J, with 8 bases between the two ends. Germline assignment: CDR1 LNHNV and CDR2 YYDKDF (reference sequence).

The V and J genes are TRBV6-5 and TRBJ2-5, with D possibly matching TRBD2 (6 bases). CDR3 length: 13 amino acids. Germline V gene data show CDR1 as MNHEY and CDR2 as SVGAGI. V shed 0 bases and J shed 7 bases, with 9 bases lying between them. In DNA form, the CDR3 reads TGTGCCAGCAGTTACTCGTTGGGGGGGACCCAGTACTTC. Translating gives CASSYSLGGTQYF.

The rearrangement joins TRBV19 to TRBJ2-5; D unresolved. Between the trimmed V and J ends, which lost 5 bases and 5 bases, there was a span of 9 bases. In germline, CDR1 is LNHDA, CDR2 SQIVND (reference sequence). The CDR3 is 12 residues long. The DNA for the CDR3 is TGTGCCAGTAGTGGGGTGCGGGAGACCCAGTACTTC. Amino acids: CASSGVRETQYF.

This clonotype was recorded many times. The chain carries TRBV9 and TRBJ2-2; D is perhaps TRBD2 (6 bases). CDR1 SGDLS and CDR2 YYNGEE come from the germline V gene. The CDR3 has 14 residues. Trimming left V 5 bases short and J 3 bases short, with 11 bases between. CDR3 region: CASSVGGDTGELFF. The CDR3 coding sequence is TGTGCCAGCAGTGTTGGAGGGGACACCGGGGAGCTGTTTTTT.

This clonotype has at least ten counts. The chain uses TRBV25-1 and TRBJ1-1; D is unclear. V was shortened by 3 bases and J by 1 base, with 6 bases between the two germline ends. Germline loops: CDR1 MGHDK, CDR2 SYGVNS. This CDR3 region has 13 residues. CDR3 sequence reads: CASSDKENTEAFF. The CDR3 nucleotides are TGTGCCAGCAGTGACAAGGAGAACACTGAAGCTTTCTTT.

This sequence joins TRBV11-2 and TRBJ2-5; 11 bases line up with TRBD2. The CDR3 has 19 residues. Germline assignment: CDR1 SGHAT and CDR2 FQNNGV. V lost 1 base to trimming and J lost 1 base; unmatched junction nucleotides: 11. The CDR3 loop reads CASSLGILAGGPPQETQYF. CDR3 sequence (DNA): TGTGCCAGCAGCTTAGGAATCCTAGCGGGGGGCCCACCCCAAGAGACCCAGTACTTC.

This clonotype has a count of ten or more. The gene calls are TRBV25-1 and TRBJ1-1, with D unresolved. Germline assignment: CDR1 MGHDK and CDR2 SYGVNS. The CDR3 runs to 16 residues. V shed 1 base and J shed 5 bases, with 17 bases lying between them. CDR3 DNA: TGTGCCAGCAGTGAATGGGAAAGCGCTGTGGGAACTGAAGCTTTCTTT. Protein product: CASSEWESAVGTEAFF.

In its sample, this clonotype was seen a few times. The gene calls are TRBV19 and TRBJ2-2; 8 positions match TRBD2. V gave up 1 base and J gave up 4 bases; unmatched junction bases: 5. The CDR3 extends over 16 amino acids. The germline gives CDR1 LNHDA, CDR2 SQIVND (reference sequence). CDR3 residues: CASSIGGGRSTGELFF. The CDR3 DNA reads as TGTGCCAGTAGTATAGGAGGCGGGAGGAGCACCGGGGAGCTGTTTTTT.

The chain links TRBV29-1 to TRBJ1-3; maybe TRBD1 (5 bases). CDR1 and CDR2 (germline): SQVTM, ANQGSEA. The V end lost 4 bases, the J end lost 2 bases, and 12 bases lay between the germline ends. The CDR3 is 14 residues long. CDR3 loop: CSVVRGTAGNTIYF. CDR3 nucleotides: TGCAGCGTTGTTCGGGGGACGGCTGGAAACACCATATATTTT.